The next 18 T cell receptor beta chains were all read from a single sample in a study of blood T cell repertoires in COVID-19. Assay: immunoSEQ multiplex PCR; the TCRdb copy retains only in-frame clones and omits some. There are some 200,000 clones in the sample; roughly 86% occur only once, and about 3% lies in the top ten. Sequenced: peripheral blood. The receptors here all came from a man between 40 and 49 years old with active or convalescent COVID-19.

V is TRBV5-1 and J is TRBJ1-2; the match to TRBD1 covers 7 bases. The V gene end was trimmed by 2 bases and the J gene end by 3 bases; junction bases not matched to a gene: 4. Per germline, CDR1 SGHRS and CDR2 YFSETQ. This CDR3 region has 14 residues. In DNA form, the CDR3 reads TGCGCCAGCAGCTTCTCCGGGACAGACTATGGCTACACCTTC. Translating gives CASSFSGTDYGYTF.

V gene TRBV10-3 combines with J gene TRBJ2-1; 8 bases line up with TRBD1. The CDR3 totals 14 residues. CDR1 and CDR2 from the germline V gene are ENHRY and SYGVKD. V lost 8 bases and J lost 4; bases outside the gene matches: 7. The CDR3 sequence is CAIGRGQAYNEQFF. As DNA, the CDR3 is TGTGCCATCGGACGGGGACAGGCTTACAATGAGCAGTTCTTC.

The J gene is TRBJ2-1, the V gene TRBV29-1, with 8 bases lining up with TRBD1. Looked up from germline, CDR1 is SQVTM and CDR2 is ANQGSEA. With V trimmed by 6 bases and J by 9 bases, 7 bases remained unmatched. The CDR3 sequence is 12 residues long. CDR3 DNA sequence: TGCAGCGTCGACAGGGGTAGGAGTGAGCAGTTCTTC. Translating it yields CSVDRGRSEQFF.

This chain joins TRBV15 and TRBJ1-2, with no clear D. Germline assignment: CDR1 LNHNV and CDR2 YYDKDF (reference sequence). The V end was cut by 2 bases, the J end by 2 bases, with 12 bases between. The CDR3 consists of 15 residues. CDR3 sequence (DNA): TGTGCCACCAGCAGATCGGGTAACACGAACTATGGCTACACCTTC. Translation: CATSRSGNTNYGYTF.

The chain joins TRBV23-1 to TRBJ1-4; a possible D gene is TRBD1 (5 bases). TRBV23-1 is filed as an ORF, its function uncertain. V dropped 3 bases and J dropped 3 bases, with 20 bases sitting between them. The CDR3 consists of 18 residues. This CDR3 reads CASSQSSRVSVPNEKLFF. In DNA, the CDR3 is TGCGCCAGCAGTCAGTCCTCCAGGGTTTCGGTGCCTAATGAAAAACTGTTTTTT.

This chain links TRBV19 with TRBJ2-3, with D perhaps TRBD2 (6 bases). V dropped 10 bases and J dropped 4 bases, with 21 bases sitting between them. CDR1 and CDR2 from the germline V gene are LNHDA and SQIVND (reference sequence). The CDR3 is 15 amino acids. The DNA of the CDR3 is TGTGCCACAAGGGAGGCCTCAAAGGCCGCAGATACGCAGTATTTT. Translating gives CATREASKAADTQYF.

The chain recombines TRBV28 with TRBJ1-1; D may be TRBD1 (6 bases). Germline V gene data show CDR1 as MDHEN and CDR2 as SYDVKM. The CDR3 is 13 residues long. Trimming removed 7 bases at V and 7 bases at J, with 16 bases between. CDR3 nucleotide sequence: TGTGCCAGCACCGAAGGGGGTACAGTTGAAGCTTTCTTT. Translating gives CASTEGGTVEAFF. Full variable domain (remainder filled in from reference TRBV28 and TRBJ1-1): DVKVTQSSRYLVKRTGEKVFLECVQDMDHENMFWYRQDPGLGLRLIYFSYDVKMKEKGDIPEGYSVSREKKERFSLILESASTNQTSMYLCASTEGGTVEAFFGQGTRLTVV.

This chain connects TRBV30 to TRBJ1-5; 7 nucleotides line up with TRBD1. The junction had 4 bases not matched to a gene; V was cut back by 5 bases and J by 6 bases. In germline, CDR1 is GTSNPN, CDR2 SVGIG (reference sequence). The CDR3 length is 12 residues. The CDR3 sequence is CAWDRAGQPQHF. DNA for the CDR3: TGTGCCTGGGACAGGGCAGGTCAGCCCCAGCATTTT.

The chain joins TRBV2 to TRBJ1-3; 9 nucleotides match TRBD1. CDR1 and CDR2 from the germline V gene are SNHLY and FYNNEI. The CDR3 has 14 amino acids. V lost 7 bases and J lost 4; bases outside the gene matches: 5. The CDR3 sequence is CASNSDRGGNTIYF. The CDR3 DNA is TGTGCCAGCAACTCCGACAGGGGGGGAAACACCATATATTTT.

The genes are TRBV5-1 and TRBJ1-1; 7 bases agree with TRBD1. The V gene end was trimmed by 4 bases and the J gene end by 7 bases; junction bases not matched to a gene: 4. CDR1 and CDR2 from the germline V gene are SGHRS and YFSETQ. The length of the CDR3 is 12 residues. CDR3 protein: CASSVYRGEAFF. The CDR3 DNA reads TGCGCCAGCAGCGTATACAGGGGTGAAGCTTTCTTT.

V is TRBV28 and J is TRBJ1-6; 7 bases agree with TRBD1. With V trimmed by 6 bases and J by 6 bases, 5 bases remained unmatched. This CDR3 contains 14 residues. Germline V gene data show CDR1 as MDHEN and CDR2 as SYDVKM. CDR3: CASSLGQLNSPLHF. The CDR3 DNA follows: TGTGCCAGCAGCCTGGGACAGCTTAATTCACCCCTCCACTTT.

This chain connects TRBV5-4 to TRBJ1-2; D is unresolved. This CDR3 region has 13 residues. CDR1 is SGHNT, CDR2 YYREEE, per germline (reference sequence). V was pared by 2 bases and J by 4 bases, with 9 bases between. In DNA, the CDR3 is TGTGCCAGCAGCTTAGACAACAGCTATGGCTACACCTTC. Encoded protein: CASSLDNSYGYTF.

This clone was seen a single time. The V call is TRBV28, the J call TRBJ1-2; 10 nucleotides match TRBD1. V shed 6 bases and J 13 bases; nucleotides not matched to a gene: 14. The CDR3 length is 14 residues. Germline V gene lookup returns CDR1 MDHEN and CDR2 SYDVKM. DNA for the CDR3: TGTGCCAGCAGAGGAGCCGGGACAGGGGTATCGGGCACCTTC. Translated: CASRGAGTGVSGTF.

This clone was found a few times. The chain couples TRBV3-1 (or the pseudogene TRBV3-2) to TRBJ1-2, with 9 bases lining up with TRBD1. The trim removed 4 bases at V and 6 bases at J, leaving 3 bases unmatched. Germline V gene lookup returns CDR1 LGHDT and CDR2 YNNKEL (reference sequence). The CDR3 loop spans 13 amino acids. The CDR3 DNA is TGTGCCAGCAGCCCCGGGACAGGGAATGGCTACACCTTC. This gives the protein CASSPGTGNGYTF.

The gene calls are TRBV5-1 and TRBJ1-2; D is unresolved. The germline V gene encodes CDR1 SGHRS and CDR2 YFSETQ. This CDR3 comprises 13 residues. V gave up 1 base and J gave up 7 bases, with 11 bases separating them. CDR3 DNA: TGCGCCAGCAGCTTGCGGTCAAGTGGTGGCTACACCTTC. This encodes CASSLRSSGGYTF.

The CDR3 nucleotides read TGTGCCAGCAGCCGACGTACAGGGAGAGAGACCCAGTACTTC. Translating it yields CASSRRTGRETQYF. V and J are TRBV14 and TRBJ2-5, with D possibly being TRBD1 (6 bases). V lost 4 bases to trimming and J lost 4 bases, with 13 bases between them. The length of the CDR3 is 14 residues. Germline V gene data show CDR1 as SGHDN and CDR2 as FVKESK.

The genes are TRBV28 and TRBJ2-7, with D unresolved. Germline V gene lookup returns CDR1 MDHEN and CDR2 SYDVKM. The CDR3 consists of 14 residues. The V and J ends lost 2 bases and 1 base respectively, with 9 bases between them. The CDR3 region is CASSLVQRSYEQYF. DNA for the CDR3: TGTGCCAGCAGTTTAGTCCAGAGGTCCTACGAGCAGTACTTC.

The chain recombines TRBV6-2 or TRBV6-3 with TRBJ1-1; D not resolved. Germline CDR1 is MNHEY and CDR2 is SVGEGT. This CDR3 has 15 amino acids. The V gene lost 4 bases and the J gene lost 5 bases, with 17 bases spanning the gap. For the CDR3, the DNA is TGTGCCAGCAGTTTACAGATCATTCCGGGAACTGAAGCTTTCTTT. Translation: CASSLQIIPGTEAFF.